Here is one T cell receptor beta chain with its context. The antigen remains unidentified. CDR1 SGDLS and CDR2 YYNGEE come from the germline V gene. Trimming shortened V by 4 bases and J by 5 bases, and 20 bases separated the two germline ends. This CDR3 has 16 amino acids. For TCR beta libraries, roughly 1.9 micrograms of genomic DNA were obtained from cryopreserved PBMCs. The sample belongs to a study of cytotoxic CD8 clonotypes in ibrutinib-treated CLL. Overall study: After median roughly 70 months, roughly 14 stayed in remission, about 12 progressed; responses roughly 25 partial, 2 complete. Findings and limits, study-wide: Increased clonality at ibrutinib response gave way to a return toward baseline at progression. Clonotypes that were public were uncommon, and they contracted or stayed stable on treatment.

The repertoire was sequenced with immunoSEQ multiplex PCR; TCRdb's copy has only in-frame clones and lacks some. The sample shows 190,000 or so clones, 72% of them seen only once. The chain has TRBV9 and TRBJ2-3; no reliable D call. Sequencing used PBMCs, obtained after 24 months of ibrutinib treatment. The source is a human donor with chronic lymphocytic leukemia. The CDR3: CASSRVSARWVDTQYF. For the CDR3, the DNA is TGTGCCAGCAGCCGTGTTAGTGCCCGATGGGTAGATACGCAGTATTTT.